These T cell receptor beta chains were read from a single sample in a study of shared clonotypes between healthy human individuals. The assay was immunoSEQ multiplex PCR, and TCRdb's table has in-frame clones only and misses some. The sample holds roughly 2.6 million clones; 90% to 95% are singletons and the top ten take over 0.12%. The sequencing input was naive CD4+ T cells sorted from blood. The receptors were sampled from a man aged 18 to 30 in good health. Each CDR3 is given with its conserved first and last residue. The D gene is left open where the match is weak. Expanded clones get a size class; other rows say once, few or many, or leave the size out.

J: TRBJ2-7; V: TRBV27; size: NA; D: TRBD1; CDR3: CASSLSYPGTGFYEQYF; DNA: TGTGCCAGCAGTTTATCGTATCCCGGGACAGGGTTCTACGAGCAGTACTTC
J: TRBJ2-7; V: TRBV9; size: once; D: NA; CDR3: CASSVQGSSYEQYF; DNA: TGTGCCAGCAGCGTACAGGGTTCTTCCTACGAGCAGTACTTC
J: TRBJ2-5; V: TRBV19; size: once; D: NA; CDR3: CASSIAPGKETQYF; DNA: TGTGCCAGTAGTATAGCGCCAGGGAAAGAGACCCAGTACTTC
J: TRBJ2-5; V: TRBV10-3; size: NA; D: TRBD1; CDR3: CAISETPGQGFETQYF; DNA: TGTGCCATCAGTGAGACCCCGGGACAGGGGTTTGAGACCCAGTACTTC
J: TRBJ2-2; V: TRBV6-5; size: NA; D: NA; CDR3: CASSYGGINTGELFF; DNA: TGTGCCAGCAGTTACGGCGGGATTAACACCGGGGAGCTGTTTTTT
J: TRBJ2-7; V: TRBV19; size: NA; D: NA; CDR3: CASSISQIPYAQYF; DNA: TGTGCCAGTAGTATATCCCAGATACCGTACGCGCAGTACTTC
J: TRBJ1-6; V: TRBV6-1; size: NA; D: NA; CDR3: CASSEQAVYNSPLHF; DNA: TGTGCCAGCAGTGAACAGGCAGTTTATAATTCACCCCTCCACTTT
J: TRBJ1-2; V: TRBV9; size: NA; D: NA; CDR3: CASSVGPEAYGYTF; DNA: TGTGCCAGCAGCGTTGGGCCTGAGGCCTATGGCTACACCTTC
J: TRBJ1-4; V: TRBV4-1; size: NA; D: NA; CDR3: CASSQDEDSLNEKLFF; DNA: TGCGCCAGCAGCCAAGATGAGGACAGCCTTAATGAAAAACTGTTTTTT
J: TRBJ1-5; V: TRBV2; size: NA; D: TRBD1; CDR3: CASRAKTGYVMGNQPQHF; DNA: TGTGCCAGCAGGGCGAAGACAGGGTACGTGATGGGCAATCAGCCCCAGCATTTT
J: TRBJ2-7; V: TRBV6-5; size: NA; D: TRBD2; CDR3: CASSPPSGGAGEQYF; DNA: TGTGCCAGCAGTCCTCCTAGCGGGGGGGCAGGCGAGCAGTACTTC
J: TRBJ2-2; V: TRBV29-1; size: NA; D: NA; CDR3: CSVGITGELFF; DNA: TGCAGCGTTGGGATCACCGGGGAGCTGTTTTTT
J: TRBJ1-2; V: TRBV30; size: NA; D: TRBD1; CDR3: CAWSRGPGGGYTF; DNA: TGTGCCTGGAGCCGGGGCCCAGGGGGCGGCTACACCTTC
J: TRBJ1-3; V: TRBV20-1; size: NA; D: NA; CDR3: CSAFRGNTIYF; DNA: TGCAGTGCATTCAGGGGAAACACCATATATTTT
J: TRBJ2-2; V: TRBV18; size: NA; D: NA; CDR3: CASSPGQQSGELFF; DNA: TGTGCCAGCTCACCAGGACAACAGAGCGGGGAGCTGTTTTTT
J: TRBJ2-2; V: TRBV7-3; size: NA; D: TRBD2; CDR3: CASSSGLAAGELFF; DNA: TGTGCCAGCAGCTCGGGACTAGCGGCCGGGGAGCTGTTTTTT
J: TRBJ2-3; V: TRBV10-1; size: NA; D: TRBD2; CDR3: CASSEGFSGGTDTQYF; DNA: TGCGCCAGCAGTGAGGGTTTTAGCGGGGGCACAGATACGCAGTATTTT
J: TRBJ2-1; V: TRBV7-2; size: NA; D: NA; CDR3: CASSQSTEQFF; DNA: TGTGCCAGCAGCCAATCGACGGAGCAGTTCTTC
J: TRBJ2-3; V: TRBV5-6; size: NA; D: NA; CDR3: CASSLTGPDTQYF; DNA: TGTGCCAGCAGCTTGACAGGGCCAGATACGCAGTATTTT
J: TRBJ2-7; V: TRBV30; size: NA; D: NA; CDR3: CAWSPVDYEQYF; DNA: TGTGCCTGGAGTCCCGTGGACTACGAGCAGTACTTC
J: TRBJ2-3; V: TRBV7-2; size: NA; D: TRBD1; CDR3: CASSRDRPGGTQYF; DNA: TGTGCCAGCAGTAGGGACAGGCCAGGGGGTACGCAGTATTTT
J: TRBJ2-4; V: TRBV7-2; size: once; D: TRBD2; CDR3: CASSLVPTSGGAKNIQYF; DNA: TGTGCCAGCAGCTTAGTGCCCACTAGCGGGGGGGCCAAAAACATTCAGTACTTC
J: TRBJ1-4; V: TRBV30; size: NA; D: NA; CDR3: CAWAEGAPRLFF; DNA: TGTGCCTGGGCCGAAGGGGCCCCCCGACTGTTTTTT
J: TRBJ1-4; V: TRBV5-6; size: NA; D: NA; CDR3: CASSLVSSTNEKLFF; DNA: TGTGCCAGCAGCTTGGTCAGTTCAACTAATGAAAAACTGTTTTTT
J: TRBJ2-4; V: TRBV6-5; size: NA; D: TRBD1; CDR3: CASSYRDRGIQYF; DNA: TGTGCCAGCAGTTACCGGGACAGGGGAATTCAGTACTTC
J: TRBJ2-3; V: TRBV6-1; size: NA; D: TRBD1; CDR3: CASSEARQGATDTQYF; DNA: TGTGCCAGCAGTGAAGCGAGGCAGGGGGCTACAGATACGCAGTATTTT
J: TRBJ2-1; V: TRBV18; size: NA; D: TRBD1; CDR3: CASSNTGGVYNEQFF; DNA: TGTGCCAGCTCAAACACAGGGGGCGTCTACAATGAGCAGTTCTTC
J: TRBJ1-5; V: TRBV30; size: few; D: TRBD1; CDR3: CAWTLQGEYQPQHF; DNA: TGTGCCTGGACGTTACAGGGGGAATATCAGCCCCAGCATTTT
J: TRBJ2-6; V: TRBV11-2; size: NA; D: NA; CDR3: CASSSLGAPGANVLTF; DNA: TGTGCCAGCAGCTCCTTGGGGGCCCCTGGGGCCAACGTCCTGACTTTC
J: TRBJ2-4; V: TRBV6-5; size: NA; D: TRBD1; CDR3: CASRTRQGANIQYF; DNA: TGTGCCAGCAGGACACGACAGGGAGCAAACATTCAGTACTTC
J: TRBJ1-1; V: TRBV28; size: NA; D: NA; CDR3: CASTTGTEAFF; DNA: TGTGCCAGCACCACGGGGACTGAAGCTTTCTTT